These 32 T cell receptor beta chains share one sample of origin, sequenced in a study of post-analysis software for immune sequencing data. Whole-study findings and limits: Patients had higher frequencies than controls of about five TRBV segments, including TRBV5-6, TRBV5-1 and TRBV20-1.

Which antigens these TCRs recognize remains unknown. Carried by the TCR beta cDNA libraries were unique molecular identifiers. TCRdb re-called the PCR reads through MiXCR, storing one row per CDR3 protein. The profile covers about 380,000 distinct CDR3 sequences, with roughly 35% appearing a single time and roughly 13% taken by the ten largest. The sequencing sample was made of blood. The origin of the receptors is a girl aged 5 to 17 with multiple sclerosis.

Remarks on this clonotype: Compared with germline, one end of the junction differs, possibly owing to a read error. This chain uses TRBV7-8 with TRBJ2-5, with 11 bases that match TRBD2. Germline values: CDR1 SGHVS, CDR2 FQNEAQ. This CDR3 region has 16 residues. The CDR3 DNA reads as TGTGCCAGCAGCTCCCGTAGCGGGGGGGCCGGAGAGGCCCAGTACTTC. This gives the protein CASSSRSGGAGEAQYF.

The chain couples TRBV6-1 to TRBJ1-5; 7 bases are shared with TRBD1. The CDR3 is made up of 13 amino acids. Trimming cost V 7 bases and J 5 bases; bases outside gene matches: 5. The germline CDR1 and CDR2 sequences are MNHNS and SASEGT. Written as DNA, the CDR3 is TGTGCCAGCAAGGTCAGGGGGGATCAGCCCCAGCATTTT. As protein: CASKVRGDQPQHF.

This clonotype was counted many times. The genes are TRBV7-8 and TRBJ1-5; possible D gene TRBD1, 5 bases. CDR1 SGHVS and CDR2 FQNEAQ come from the germline V gene. The CDR3 extends over 13 amino acids. V lost 5 bases and J lost 7, with 12 bases in between. The CDR3 sequence is CASSPGGRQPQHF. In DNA form, the CDR3 reads TGTGCCAGCAGCCCCGGGGGACGGCAGCCCCAGCATTTT.

This rearrangement joins TRBV6-6 to TRBJ1-2; D is perhaps TRBD1 (5 bases). The V end lost 6 bases, the J end lost 4 bases, and 18 bases lay between the germline ends. CDR1 and CDR2 from the germline V gene are MNHNY and SVGAGI (reference sequence). The CDR3 has 15 residues. As DNA, the CDR3 is TGTGCCAGCAGGACGGAGTGGGGGGTCGGCTATGGCTACACCTTC. Translated, it gives CASRTEWGVGYGYTF.

J is TRBJ1-6 and V is TRBV6-5; D may be TRBD1 (5 bases). The V gene lost 2 bases and the J gene lost 11 bases, with 13 bases spanning the gap. Per the germline V gene, CDR1 is MNHEY and CDR2 is SVGAGI. This CDR3 has 14 amino acids. CDR3 bases: TGTGCCAGCAGTTACGGGGCCCGGGGGGCACCCCTCCACTTT. As protein: CASSYGARGAPLHF.

This chain connects TRBV27 to TRBJ2-5; 8 bases fit TRBD2. The J segment lost 11 bases and the V segment lost 10 bases, leaving 15 bases of the junction unmatched. CDR3 length: 13 amino acids. Germline V lookup: CDR1 MNHEY, CDR2 SMNVEV (reference sequence). CDR3 DNA: TGTGCCACCTCCGGACTGATTCAGCGGGAGCAGTACTTC. Its protein product is CATSGLIQREQYF.

This clonotype was counted a single time. The chain carries TRBV3-1 and TRBJ1-5, with 9 bases fitting TRBD1. CDR1 is LGHDT, CDR2 YNNKEL, per germline (reference sequence). The CDR3 covers 17 residues. With 4 bases clipped from V and 2 bases from J, the junction kept 9 bases outside the gene matches. Here the CDR3 DNA reads TGTGCCAGCAGCCCGTCACAGGGGGCAAATGGCAATCAGCCCCAGCATTTT. Residues: CASSPSQGANGNQPQHF.

The chain is built from TRBV4-2 and TRBJ2-1; D is possibly TRBD2 (5 bases). V lost 3 bases and J 0 bases, leaving 9 bases between the germline ends. The CDR3 length is 15 residues. Germline CDR1 is LGHNA and CDR2 is YNFKEQ. The CDR3 bases are TGTGCCAGCAGCCAGGAGGCGTTCTCCTACAATGAGCAGTTCTTC. It is translated as CASSQEAFSYNEQFF.

The chain links TRBV20-1 to TRBJ2-4; D is ambiguous. Matching the DNA end better, TRBJ2-5 makes the J call doubtful. Germline V lookup: CDR1 DFQATT, CDR2 SNEGSKA (reference sequence). This CDR3 comprises 14 residues. Here the CDR3 DNA reads TGCAGTGCCCCCCGGAACATTCGACAAGAGACCCAGTACTTC. Translating it yields CSAPRNIRQETQYF.

This clonotype was picked up a small number of times. The chain employs TRBV7-3 and TRBJ1-2; TRBD1 might be the D (5 bases). This CDR3 is 13 amino acids long. Germline CDR1 and CDR2: SGHTA and FQGTGA. Trimming left V 4 bases short and J 6 bases short, with 12 bases between. This chain's CDR3 is CASSSGSKNGYTF. The CDR3 DNA is TGTGCCAGCAGCTCAGGGTCAAAAAATGGCTACACCTTC.

The genes are TRBV12-3 or TRBV12-4 and TRBJ2-3; D is possibly TRBD1 (5 bases). This CDR3 has 14 residues. V was pared by 7 bases and J by 0 bases, with 11 bases between. CDR3 residues: CASKRGTSTDTQYF. CDR3 DNA: TGTGCCAGCAAAAGGGGTACTAGCACAGATACGCAGTATTTT.

This clonotype appeared a few times. The chain carries TRBV12-3 or TRBV12-4 and TRBJ1-4; TRBD1 is a possible D gene (5 bases). Trimming stripped 6 bases from V and 10 bases from J, with 18 bases between. CDR3 length: 14 amino acids. The CDR3 nucleotides read TGTGCCAGCAGCCCCCGGGCAGGGCGGGGAAAACTGTTTTTT. Translated: CASSPRAGRGKLFF.

Points on this clonotype: One junction end does not reproduce the germline sequence, and a read error may be involved. The chain couples TRBV20-1 to TRBJ2-1; D could derive from TRBD1 or TRBD2 (5 bases each). The CDR3 totals 16 residues. Germline CDR1 reads DFQATT; CDR2 reads SNEGSKA (reference sequence). The CDR3 sequence: CSARDQGAGSYNERFF. In nucleotides, the CDR3 is TGCAGTGCTAGAGATCAGGGAGCCGGCTCCTACAATGAGCGGTTCTTC.

The chain uses TRBV5-6 and TRBJ2-1; a weak D match, TRBD2 (6 bases). The CDR3 consists of 15 residues. Germline V gene lookup returns CDR1 SGHDT and CDR2 YYEEEE. V was shortened by 3 bases and J by 2 bases, with 12 bases between the two germline ends. CDR3 residues: CASSYGGATYNEQFF. CDR3 nucleotides: TGTGCCAGCAGCTATGGCGGGGCCACCTACAATGAGCAGTTCTTC.

This chain connects TRBV30 to TRBJ1-2; no firm D call. V was cut by 0 bases and J by 4 bases, with 9 bases left in between. CDR3 length: 13 amino acids. CDR1 and CDR2 (germline): GTSNPN, SVGIG (reference sequence). In DNA form, the CDR3 reads TGTGCCTGGAGTGTACTCAGCATCTATGGCTACACCTTC. Its translation: CAWSVLSIYGYTF.

Notes on this clonotype: At one end the junction does not follow the germline gene, possibly because of a read error. V usage is TRBV25-1 and J usage is TRBJ1-1; D possibly corresponds to TRBD1 (5 bases). This CDR3 comprises 16 residues. CDR1 and CDR2 from the germline V gene are MGHDK and SYGVNS. The CDR3 region has the DNA TGTGCCAGCAGTGATACAGGTACCTCGCTTCACACTGAAGTTTTCTTT. Translating gives CASSDTGTSLHTEVFF.

In its sample, this clonotype was seen once. The V call is TRBV6-1, the J call TRBJ2-5; tentative D call: TRBD1 (5 bases). Germline values: CDR1 MNHNS, CDR2 SASEGT. The CDR3 length is 15 residues. V lost 6 bases and J lost 2, with 16 bases in between. The CDR3 region is CASSVMAQVQETQYF. The CDR3 nucleotides are TGTGCCAGCAGCGTAATGGCACAGGTACAAGAGACCCAGTACTTC.

Only a few counts were recorded for this clonotype. The gene calls are TRBV20-1 and TRBJ2-3; D not resolved. The CDR3 sequence is 14 residues long. V lost 6 bases and J 1 base, leaving 14 bases between the germline ends. The germline gives CDR1 DFQATT, CDR2 SNEGSKA (reference sequence). CDR3 coding DNA: TGCAGTGCCCCCTTAGGGCGCGGCACAGATACGCAGTATTTT. Translation gives CSAPLGRGTDTQYF.

The chain recombines TRBV4-2 with TRBJ2-5, with 7 bases that match TRBD2. With the DNA end fitting TRBJ2-7 better, the J assignment may be wrong. The CDR3 sequence is 17 residues long. Germline CDR1 is LGHNA and CDR2 is YNFKEQ. The CDR3 sequence is CASSPFSGRGVSYEQYF. Here the CDR3 DNA reads TGTGCCAGCAGCCCCTTTTCCGGTCGGGGGGTGTCCTACGAGCAGTACTTC.

A few counts support this clonotype. The J gene is TRBJ2-7, the V gene TRBV20-1; D gene ambiguous. The J call may not be correct, given that the DNA end is closer to TRBJ2-5. Germline CDR1 DFQATT, CDR2 SNEGSKA (reference sequence). The CDR3 loop spans 12 amino acids. The chain's CDR3 is CSARGMKETQYF. DNA for the CDR3: TGCAGTGCTAGAGGGATGAAGGAGACCCAGTACTTC.

The chain joins TRBV6-6 to TRBJ1-1; a weak D match, TRBD1 (5 bases). Per germline, CDR1 MNHNY and CDR2 SVGAGI (reference sequence). Trimming took off 2 bases at V and 4 bases at J, with 17 bases between the two ends. The CDR3 consists of 16 residues. The CDR3 region has the DNA TGTGCCAGCAGTTACGGCGGAAGGGGCCGCGGCACTGAAGCTTTCTTT. It yields the protein CASSYGGRGRGTEAFF.

The gene calls are TRBV4-2 and TRBJ1-1; D is uncertain. This CDR3 spans 17 amino acids. Per germline, CDR1 LGHNA and CDR2 YNFKEQ. V gave up 4 bases and J gave up 2 bases, with 20 bases separating them. The CDR3 DNA reads as TGTGCCAGCAGCCGGAGCTACAGAGATCCAAAAAACACTGAAGCTTTCTTT. Its protein product is CASSRSYRDPKNTEAFF.

This clonotype was detected many times. The rearrangement links TRBV10-3 to TRBJ2-6; no reliable D call. The CDR3 covers 18 residues. Germline values: CDR1 ENHRY, CDR2 SYGVKD. V was trimmed by 0 bases and J by 0 bases, leaving 12 bases between them. For the CDR3, the DNA is TGTGCCATCAGTGAGTCCCCGACGGTAAGCTCTGGGGCCAACGTCCTGACTTTC. It codes for CAISESPTVSSGANVLTF.

The chain joins TRBV2 to TRBJ2-3; 11 bases map to TRBD2. The CDR3 loop spans 15 amino acids. J gave up 11 bases and V 6 bases, and 13 bases lay outside the gene matches. From germline, CDR1 is SNHLY and CDR2 FYNNEI. CDR3 nucleotides: TGTGCCAGCAGACTAGCGGGGGATCCTCTGGGTATGCAGTATTTT. Encoded protein: CASRLAGDPLGMQYF.

The chain is built from TRBV9 and TRBJ2-1, with 9 bases matching TRBD2. V gave up 0 bases and J gave up 3 bases; unmatched junction bases: 4. This CDR3 comprises 16 residues. Germline loops: CDR1 SGDLS, CDR2 YYNGEE. CDR3 coding DNA: TGTGCCAGCAGCGTAGGCGGGGGGGCGGACTACAATGAGCAGTTCTTC. Protein sequence: CASSVGGGADYNEQFF.

This chain links TRBV28 with TRBJ2-3; 8 nucleotides agree with TRBD2. Germline CDR1 is MDHEN and CDR2 is SYDVKM. Losses at the gene ends were 4 bases for V and 8 bases for J; bases not matched to a gene: 14. The CDR3 is 16 residues long. CDR3 nucleotide sequence: TGTGCCAGCAGTTCCCAGCGGGGGACCCCATGGGGTACGCAGTATTTT. Amino acids: CASSSQRGTPWGTQYF.

This clonotype appeared a few times. J is TRBJ2-7 and V is TRBV18; D could derive from TRBD1 or TRBD2 (5 bases each). The CDR3 consists of 15 residues. Trimming took 3 bases from V and 0 from J, leaving 12 bases between them. Germline CDR1 is KGHSH and CDR2 is LQKENI. The CDR3 DNA sequence: TGTGCCAGCTCACCCCGAGGGGTGAGCTCCTACGAGCAGTACTTC. Amino acids: CASSPRGVSSYEQYF.

The CDR3, as DNA: TGTGCCAGCAGACCGAATAGCGGGGGAAAGATAGATACGCAGTATTTT. Protein product: CASRPNSGGKIDTQYF. The genes are TRBV12-3 or TRBV12-4 and TRBJ2-3, with 9 positions matching TRBD2. With 6 bases clipped from V and 5 bases from J, the junction kept 12 bases outside the gene matches. The CDR3 extends over 16 amino acids.

The V call is TRBV7-9, the J call TRBJ1-1; a possible D gene is TRBD1 (6 bases). This CDR3 region has 14 residues. The V end lost 5 bases, the J end lost 4 bases, and 14 bases lay between the germline ends. Per germline, CDR1 SEHNR and CDR2 FQNEAQ (reference sequence). The DNA of the CDR3 is TGTGCCAGCAGCCCCCCCCCGGACAGCACTGAAGCTTTCTTT. This gives the protein CASSPPPDSTEAFF.

This clonotype was seen many times. CDR3 sequence (DNA): TGTGCCAGCAGCTCCCAGCGGGAGACCCAGTACTTC. It translates to CASSSQRETQYF. The chain carries TRBV7-2 and TRBJ2-5; D is perhaps TRBD2 (5 bases). The CDR3 is 12 residues long. V was trimmed by 4 bases and J by 5 bases, leaving 8 bases between them. From germline, CDR1 is SGHTA and CDR2 FQGNSA. The full variable domain, its missing parts supplied by reference TRBV7-2 and TRBJ2-5, is GAGVSQSPSNKVTEKGKDVELRCDPISGHTALYWYRQSLGQGLEFLIYFQGNSAPDKSGLPSDRFSAERTGGSVSTLTIQRTQQEDSAVYLCASSSQRETQYFGPGTRLLVL.

This clonotype was picked up many times. The gene calls are TRBV10-3 and TRBJ2-5, with a weak D call TRBD1 (6 bases). Germline V gene data show CDR1 as ENHRY and CDR2 as SYGVKD. The CDR3 runs to 13 residues. V shed 6 bases and J shed 2 bases, with 10 bases lying between them. CDR3 sequence (DNA): TGTGCCATCAGCGGGGACACACAAGAGACCCAGTACTTC. As protein: CAISGDTQETQYF.

The chain has TRBV7-2 and TRBJ2-7; the D is unclear. The V end was cut by 5 bases, the J end by 0 bases, with 8 bases between. From germline, CDR1 is SGHTA and CDR2 FQGNSA. The CDR3 spans 13 residues. CDR3 coding DNA: TGTGCCAGCAGCCTTCGACGCTCCTACGAGCAGTACTTC. Residues: CASSLRRSYEQYF.